The sequence of this TCR beta chain was determined in a study of blood T cell repertoires in COVID-19 (TCRdb year 2020). For the study in its entirety: The collaborator samples originated in the United States, Italy and Spain and spanned the acute and convalescent phases of COVID-19. The sample metadata nearly always contained a de-identified subject ID, COVID-19 status, age in years and sex. The prospective study material was composed of cDNA or gDNA derived from T cells, B-cell-depleted T cells, or PBMCs. The samples were drawn from the first 160 participants of the ongoing ImmuneRACE study and from 1,254 subjects provided by 6 global collaborators. Where HLA class I and class II types were available, the types were taken from metadata supplied by the sample provider, not from assay-based typing. The dataset comprised deeply sampled blood TCRbeta repertoires from subjects exposed to, actively infected with, or recovered from COVID-19. The repertoires were made available in a free public database intended to serve as a resource for research on the immune response to SARS-CoV-2. Broad study findings and their caveats: How much clinical and demographic metadata was included differed by source and by participant, and the metadata was provided uncurated.

The V end gives up 7 bases and the J end 0 bases, leaving 8 bases in the junction not matched to a gene. Based on the germline V gene, the CDR1 and CDR2 sequences are SQVTM and ANQGSEA. The CDR3 runs 15 amino acids, cysteine and phenylalanine included. Only the CDR3 DNA stays, 45 bases, in frame from base 1. As for this clone: It lacks a known antigen. Base-call qualities are not available, and no considerably larger clone is one nucleotide away.

Enrolling through a virtual design, the prospective study's participants ranged in age from roughly 18 to 89 years and lived across some 22 United States geographic areas. In the prospective study, cohorts were assigned on the basis of participant-reported clinical history obtained from a screening survey and a study questionnaire. For ImmuneRACE Cohort 3, a participant was defined as recovered based on two consecutive negative NP/OP PCR tests, clearance by a healthcare professional, or resolution of symptoms. In the prospective study, mobile phlebotomists collected whole blood, serum and a nasopharyngeal or oropharyngeal swab from each participant. Over a 2-month period, participants in the prospective study had the option of providing additional blood draws and questionnaires. Blood samples from the prospective study were shipped frozen or at room temperature prior to DNA extraction. TCRbeta CDR3 regions were amplified from genomic DNA using the immunoSEQ Assay, a bias-controlled multiplex PCR. Per the source publication's procedure: Within the assay, amplification of reference gene primers was used to estimate how many nucleated cells each sample contained. Sequence reads were collapsed and filtered to measure the absolute abundance of every unique TCRbeta CDR3 rearrangement. Productive Simpson clonality was computed per sample as the square root of Simpson's diversity index over productive rearrangements. TCRdb provides this immuneACCESS table in a form limited to in-frame rearrangements. Some clones are lacking; in checked studies, under half of them reflect an unresolved V gene, and why the rest are absent is not known. V and J calls plus clone size are reproduced from that table; the DNA served to infer D and trimming. Here the sample has some 490,000 clones; less than 90% occur a single time. The leading ten clones occupy 8% to 9.5% of the sample.

Sequencing input: PBMCs or T cells enriched from blood (not recorded which). This clonotype originated in a woman aged 60 to 75 who had recovered from COVID-19. The chain is made from TRBV29-1 and TRBJ1-4; TRBD1 matches 7 bases in the middle. Here is the DNA: TGCAGCGCCAGGGGGTCGAGTGCAACTAATGAAAAACTGTTTTTT. Its product reads: CSARGSSATNEKLFF.